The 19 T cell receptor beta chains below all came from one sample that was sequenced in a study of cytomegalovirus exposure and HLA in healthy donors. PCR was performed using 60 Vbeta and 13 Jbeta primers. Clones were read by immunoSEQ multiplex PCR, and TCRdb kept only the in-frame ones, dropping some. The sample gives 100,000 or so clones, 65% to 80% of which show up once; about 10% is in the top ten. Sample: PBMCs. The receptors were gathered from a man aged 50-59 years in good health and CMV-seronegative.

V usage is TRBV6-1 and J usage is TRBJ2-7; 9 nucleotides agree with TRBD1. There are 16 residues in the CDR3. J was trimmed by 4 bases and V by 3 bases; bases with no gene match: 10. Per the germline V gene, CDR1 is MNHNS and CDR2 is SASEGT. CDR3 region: CASSETPGQGPYEQYF. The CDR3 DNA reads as TGTGCCAGCAGTGAGACTCCGGGACAGGGTCCTTACGAGCAGTACTTC.

The CDR3 loop is CASSQELIGPQHF. DNA for the CDR3: TGTGCCAGCAGCCAAGAATTAATCGGGCCCCAGCATTTT. This rearrangement joins TRBV14 to TRBJ1-5; D uncertain. CDR3 length equals 13 residues. V lost 0 bases, J lost 9 bases, and 9 bases lay in between. CDR1 and CDR2 from the germline V gene are SGHDN and FVKESK. Full variable domain (remainder filled in from reference TRBV14 and TRBJ1-5): EAGVTQFPSHSVIEKGQTVTLRCDPISGHDNLYWYRRVMGKEIKFLLHFVKESKQDESGMPNNRFLAERTGGTYSTLKVQPAELEDSGVYFCASSQELIGPQHFGDGTRLSIL.

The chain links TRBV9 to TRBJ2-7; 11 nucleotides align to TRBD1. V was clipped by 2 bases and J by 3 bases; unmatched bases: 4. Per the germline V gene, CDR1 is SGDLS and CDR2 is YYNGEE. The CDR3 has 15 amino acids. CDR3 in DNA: TGTGCCAGCAGCGTGGGGACAGGGGGTAGCTACGAGCAGTACTTC. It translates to CASSVGTGGSYEQYF. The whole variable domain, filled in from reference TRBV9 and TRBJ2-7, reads DSGVTQTPKHLITATGQRVTLRCSPRSGDLSVYWYQQSLDQGLQFLIQYYNGEERAKGNILERFSAQQFPDLHSELNLSSLELGDSALYFCASSVGTGGSYEQYFGPGTRLTVT.

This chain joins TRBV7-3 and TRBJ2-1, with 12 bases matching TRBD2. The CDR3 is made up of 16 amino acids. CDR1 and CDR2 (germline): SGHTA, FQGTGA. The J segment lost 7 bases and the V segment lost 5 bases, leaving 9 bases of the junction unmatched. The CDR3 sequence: CASSLFPGLAGNEQFF. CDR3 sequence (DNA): TGTGCCAGCAGCCTTTTTCCTGGACTAGCGGGAAATGAGCAGTTCTTC.

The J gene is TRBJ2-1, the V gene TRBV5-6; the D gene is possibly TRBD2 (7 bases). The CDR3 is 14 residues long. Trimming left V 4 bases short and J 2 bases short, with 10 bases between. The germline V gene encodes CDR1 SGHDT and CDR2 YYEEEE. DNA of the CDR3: TGTGCCAGCAGCCGAGGGGGGGCCTACAATGAGCAGTTCTTC. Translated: CASSRGGAYNEQFF.

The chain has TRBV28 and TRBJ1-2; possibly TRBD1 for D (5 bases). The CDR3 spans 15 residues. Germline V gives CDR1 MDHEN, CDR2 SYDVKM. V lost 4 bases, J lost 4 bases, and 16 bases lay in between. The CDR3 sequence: CASSSLTEPPYGYTF. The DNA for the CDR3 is TGTGCCAGCAGTTCACTGACAGAGCCTCCCTATGGCTACACCTTC.

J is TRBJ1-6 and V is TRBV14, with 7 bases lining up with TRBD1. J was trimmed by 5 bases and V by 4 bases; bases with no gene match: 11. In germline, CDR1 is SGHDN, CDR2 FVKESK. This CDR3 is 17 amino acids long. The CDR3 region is CASSRKIAGTDNSPLHF. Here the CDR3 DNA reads TGTGCCAGCAGCCGAAAGATCGCCGGGACAGATAATTCACCCCTCCACTTT.

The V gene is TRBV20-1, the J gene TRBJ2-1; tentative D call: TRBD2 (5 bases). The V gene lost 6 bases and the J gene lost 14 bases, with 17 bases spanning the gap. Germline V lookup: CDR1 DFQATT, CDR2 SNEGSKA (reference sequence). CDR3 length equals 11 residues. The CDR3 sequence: CSAIKGDKKFF. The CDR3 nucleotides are TGCAGTGCCATTAAGGGAGACAAGAAGTTCTTC.

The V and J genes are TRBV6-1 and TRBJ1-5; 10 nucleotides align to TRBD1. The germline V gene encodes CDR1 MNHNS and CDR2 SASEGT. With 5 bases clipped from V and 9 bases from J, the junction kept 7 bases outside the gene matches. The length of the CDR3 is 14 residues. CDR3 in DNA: TGTGCCAGCAGTCCGGGACAGGGGTTCCGGCCCCAGCATTTT. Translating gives CASSPGQGFRPQHF.

This chain's CDR3 is CASSKVRERSYEQYF. In nucleotides, the CDR3 is TGTGCCAGCAGCAAAGTACGAGAGCGTTCCTACGAGCAGTACTTC. The V call is TRBV21-1, the J call TRBJ2-7; the D call TRBD2 from the table was never checked on the DNA. TRBV21-1 constitutes a pseudogene. This CDR3 is built from 15 residues.

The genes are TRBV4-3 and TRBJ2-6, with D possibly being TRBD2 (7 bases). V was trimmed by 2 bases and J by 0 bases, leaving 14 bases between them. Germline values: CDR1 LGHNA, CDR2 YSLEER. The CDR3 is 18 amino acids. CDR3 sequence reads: CASSQLRGGASGANVLTF. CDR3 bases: TGCGCCAGCAGCCAACTTAGGGGGGGGGCCTCTGGGGCCAACGTCCTGACTTTC.

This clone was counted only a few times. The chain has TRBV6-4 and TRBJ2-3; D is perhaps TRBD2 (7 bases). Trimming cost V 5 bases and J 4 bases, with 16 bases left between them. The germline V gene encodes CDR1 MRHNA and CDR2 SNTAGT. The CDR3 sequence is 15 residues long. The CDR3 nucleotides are TGTGCCAGCAGTAGGGGGGGAAGTGGTCCAGATACGCAGTATTTT. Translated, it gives CASSRGGSGPDTQYF.

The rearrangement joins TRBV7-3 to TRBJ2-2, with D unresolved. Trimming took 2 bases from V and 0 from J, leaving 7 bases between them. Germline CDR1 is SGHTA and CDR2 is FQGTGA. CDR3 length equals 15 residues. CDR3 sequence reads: CASSLGVPNTGELFF. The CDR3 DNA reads TGTGCCAGCAGCTTAGGAGTTCCGAACACCGGGGAGCTGTTTTTT.

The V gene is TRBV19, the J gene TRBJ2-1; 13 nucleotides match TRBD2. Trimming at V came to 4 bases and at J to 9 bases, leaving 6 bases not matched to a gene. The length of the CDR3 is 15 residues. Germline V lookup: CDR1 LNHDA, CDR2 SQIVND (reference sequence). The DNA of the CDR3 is TGTGCCAGTAGTAGAGGGACTAGCGGGGAGGGTGAGCAGTTCTTC. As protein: CASSRGTSGEGEQFF.

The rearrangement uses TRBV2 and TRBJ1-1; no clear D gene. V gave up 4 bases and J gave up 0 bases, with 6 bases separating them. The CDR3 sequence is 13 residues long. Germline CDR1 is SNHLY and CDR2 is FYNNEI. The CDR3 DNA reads TGTGCCAGCAGTGTATACATGAACACTGAAGCTTTCTTT. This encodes CASSVYMNTEAFF.

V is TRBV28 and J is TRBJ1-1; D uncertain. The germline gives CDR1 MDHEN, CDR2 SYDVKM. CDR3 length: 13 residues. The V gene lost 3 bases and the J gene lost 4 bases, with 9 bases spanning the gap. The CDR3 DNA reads TGTGCCAGCAGTTTCGGGTGGTTCACTGAAGCTTTCTTT. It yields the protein CASSFGWFTEAFF. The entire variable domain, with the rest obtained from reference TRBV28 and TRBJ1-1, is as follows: DVKVTQSSRYLVKRTGEKVFLECVQDMDHENMFWYRQDPGLGLRLIYFSYDVKMKEKGDIPEGYSVSREKKERFSLILESASTNQTSMYLCASSFGWFTEAFFGQGTRLTVV.

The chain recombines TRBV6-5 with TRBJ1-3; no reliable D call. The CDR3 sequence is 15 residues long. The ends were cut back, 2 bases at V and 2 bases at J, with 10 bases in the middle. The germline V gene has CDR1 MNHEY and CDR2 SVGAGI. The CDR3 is CASSYSQSAGNTIYF. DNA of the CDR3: TGTGCCAGCAGTTACAGTCAGAGCGCTGGAAACACCATATATTTT.

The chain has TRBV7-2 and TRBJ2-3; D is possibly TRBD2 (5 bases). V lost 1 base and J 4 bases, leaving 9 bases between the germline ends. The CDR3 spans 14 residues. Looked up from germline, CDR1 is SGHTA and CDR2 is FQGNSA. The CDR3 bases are TGTGCCAGCAGCTTAGGTTGGGAGTCAGATACGCAGTATTTT. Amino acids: CASSLGWESDTQYF.

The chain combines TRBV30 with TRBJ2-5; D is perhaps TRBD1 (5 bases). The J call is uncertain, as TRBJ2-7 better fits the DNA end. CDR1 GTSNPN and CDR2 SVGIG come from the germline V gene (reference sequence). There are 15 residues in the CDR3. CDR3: CAWSPPAARVSEQYF. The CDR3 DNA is TGTGCCTGGAGTCCCCCGGCTGCCAGGGTGTCCGAGCAGTACTTC.